Only one count was recorded for the clone carrying this TCR beta chain. The antigen remains undetermined. Measured with immunoSEQ multiplex PCR; TCRdb has only the in-frame clones, and not every one. The table lists approximately 1.5 million clones, approximately 98.5% of them singletons. The data were obtained in a study of shared clonotypes between healthy human individuals. Study observations and caveats: Generally, naive subsets (rather than memory subsets) showed larger estimated richness.

The CDR3 has 19 residues. Germline values: CDR1 SGDLS, CDR2 YYNGEE. The V and J ends lost 4 bases and 0 bases respectively, with 20 bases between them. Material for sequencing was naive CD4+ T cells sorted from blood. Sample subset: CD45RA+ positively selected. The rearrangement uses TRBV9 and TRBJ2-6, with a weak D call TRBD1 (5 bases). The sequence derives from a man aged 30-40 years in good health. The CDR3 protein is CASSRTPRTQHSGANVLTF. The CDR3 DNA is TGTGCCAGCAGCAGAACCCCGAGGACACAGCACTCTGGGGCCAACGTCCTGACTTTC.